In this sample, the clone carrying this T cell receptor beta chain turned up a few times. Germline CDR1 is MGHRA and CDR2 is YSYEKL. The CDR3 loop spans 16 amino acids. V shed 3 bases and J shed 6 bases, with 18 bases lying between them. Everyone who donated was a healthy Caucasian. The data originate from a study of identical twins. TCRdb processed the 5' RACE reads anew with MiXCR; each CDR3 protein has one entry. The repertoire holds 1.5 million to 2 million distinct CDR3 sequences, with about 31% as singletons. This rearrangement joins TRBV4-1 to TRBJ2-1; TRBD1 might be the D (8 bases). The receptor comes from a newborn girl in good health. Sample: cord blood. This CDR3 reads CASSQLQGGGSNEQFF. DNA of the CDR3: TGCGCCAGCAGCCAGTTACAGGGGGGGGGATCCAATGAGCAGTTCTTC.